This is a list of T cell receptor beta chains from one sample in a study of shared clonotypes between healthy human individuals. Data came from immunoSEQ multiplex PCR; TCRdb stores just in-frame clones and leaves some out. This sample yields fewer than 1.6 million clones, of which around 98.5% are seen a single time; about 0.35% belongs to the top ten. The sequencing input was naive CD4+ T cells sorted from blood. Receptors were obtained from a man aged 25-45 years in good health. The conserved cysteine and the conserved F or W are not part of the CDR3 here.

V gene	CDR3 length	J gene	CDR3 protein
TRBV10-3	13	TRBJ2-1	AISASTSTYNEQF
TRBV7-2	14	TRBJ2-1	ASSLVAGGPRNEQF
TRBV9	16	TRBJ2-5	ASSVRLALPTGKETQY
TRBV19	12	TRBJ2-1	ASSGMSSYNEQF
TRBV11-2	11	TRBJ2-1	ASSGSLNNEQF
TRBV6-6	14	TRBJ2-7	ASSYSGELTTYEQY
TRBV27	15	TRBJ2-1	ASSFPHRDRRYNEQF
TRBV29-1	9	TRBJ1-4	SVANGASGF
TRBV30	12	TRBJ2-3	ACERDSSTDTQY
TRBV13	15	TRBJ2-7	ASSSYRGGLGGYEQY
TRBV4-1	12	TRBJ2-2	ASSQDIIAGELF